These T cell receptor beta chains were read from a single sample in a study of T cells in Graves' hyperthyroidism and ophthalmopathy. TCRdb redid the calling of the multiplex PCR reads with MiXCR, one entry per CDR3 protein. The sample holds around 350,000 distinct CDR3 sequences, over 15% seen once. Sequencing was done on a sample of blood. These receptors were collected from a woman aged 18-29 years with Graves' hyperthyroidism. The CDR3 runs from the conserved cysteine through the conserved F or W. A D gene is named only where the DNA matches it firmly. Clone size is not always given. Where it is, it says once, few, many or a class for expanded clones.

D | J | V | size | DNA | CDR3
TRBD1 | TRBJ1-1 | TRBV6-4 | many | TGTGCCAGCAGTAACCGGGACAGGGTTTTTTTGAACACTGAAGCTTTCTTT | CASSNRDRVFLNTEAFF
TRBD1 | TRBJ2-3 | TRBV24-1 | many | TGTGCCACCTCCGGGACAGGGGGCGCAACAGATACGCAGTATTTT | CATSGTGGATDTQYF
- | TRBJ1-2 | TRBV27 | many | TGTGCCAGCAGTCCCCTGCGGGGGGTAGGTGGCTACACCTTC | CASSPLRGVGGYTF
- | TRBJ2-7 | TRBV2 | many | TGTGCCAGCAGTGAGGGAGGAACCTACGAGCAGTACTTC | CASSEGGTYEQYF
- | TRBJ2-5 | TRBV6-2/TRBV6-3 | many | TGTGCCAGCAAAAAATACAGACAGGAAGAGACCCAGTACTTC | CASKKYRQEETQYF
- | TRBJ2-5 | TRBV29-1 | - | TGCAGCGTTGAACGGCAGGACCAAGAGACCCAGTACTTC | CSVERQDQETQYF
- | TRBJ1-1 | TRBV3-1 | - | TGTGCCAGCACGATCGGGTGGACCGGTGAAGCTTTCTTT | CASTIGWTGEAFF
TRBD1 | TRBJ1-1 | TRBV7-2 | many | TGTGCCAGCAGCGACTGGGACAGGCTAAAGGCTTTCTTT | CASSDWDRLKAFF
- | TRBJ1-1 | TRBV30 | many | TGTGCCTGGAGTGTAGAGATCGAAGCTTTCTTT | CAWSVEIEAFF
TRBD2 | TRBJ2-7 | TRBV10-3 | - | TGTGCCATCAGTGAGTCCGGGGGGGGGGCCTACGAGCAGTACTTC | CAISESGGGAYEQYF
- | TRBJ1-2 | TRBV11-2 | many | TGTGCCAGCAGGCTCAACTCAATCTTGGGTCCTAACTATGGCTACACCTTC | CASRLNSILGPNYGYTF